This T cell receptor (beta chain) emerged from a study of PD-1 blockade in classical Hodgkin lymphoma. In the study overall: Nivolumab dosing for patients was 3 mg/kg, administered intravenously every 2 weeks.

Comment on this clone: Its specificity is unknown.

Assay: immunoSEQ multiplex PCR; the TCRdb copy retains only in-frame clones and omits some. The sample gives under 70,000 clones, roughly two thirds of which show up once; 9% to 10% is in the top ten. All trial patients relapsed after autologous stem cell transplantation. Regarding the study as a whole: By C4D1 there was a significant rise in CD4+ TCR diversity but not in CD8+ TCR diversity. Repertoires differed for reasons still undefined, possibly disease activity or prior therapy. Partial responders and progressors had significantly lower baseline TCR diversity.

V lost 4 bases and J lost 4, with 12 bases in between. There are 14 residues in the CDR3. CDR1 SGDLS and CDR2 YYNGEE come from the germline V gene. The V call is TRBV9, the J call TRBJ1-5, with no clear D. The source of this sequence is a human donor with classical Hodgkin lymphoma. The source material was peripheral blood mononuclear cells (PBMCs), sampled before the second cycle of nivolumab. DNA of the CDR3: TGTGCCAGCAGCCCCGGACTGACGAATCAGCCCCAGCATTTT. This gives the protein CASSPGLTNQPQHF.